This TCR beta chain emerged from a study of regulatory T cells in long-lasting Graves disease. Findings and limits, study-wide: Because few samples were included, accuracy may have been lower.

Arm-PCR with iRepertoire HTBI primers amplified the CDR3 regions for these TCR beta libraries. TCRdb re-analysed the multiplex PCR reads in MiXCR, keeping a single row per CDR3 protein. The sample holds 440,000 or so distinct CDR3 sequences, about 15% seen once. Time point here: newly diagnosed GD, antithyroid drugs for less than 3 months. RNA extracted from PBMCs served as the sequencing template. Patients were enrolled at an endocrinology department in Xi'an, China. Deletions cut 3 bases from V and 2 bases from J, with 8 bases between. Germline lookup yields CDR1 MNHEY and CDR2 SVGAGI. This CDR3 contains 13 residues. This clonotype was seen ten or more times. Its antigen is unknown. These sequences were also reported in another study, on T cells in Graves' hyperthyroidism and ophthalmopathy. Per that paper: Patients with uncontrolled infections, other autoimmune diseases, pregnancy or lactation were excluded. During a first-round RT-PCR of the TCR CDR3, the HTBI primer set was used.

Sequencing used peripheral blood mononuclear cells (PBMCs), obtained at new diagnosis, from a patient treated with antithyroid drugs. This chain uses TRBV6-5 with TRBJ2-7, with D unclear. The TCR was taken from a woman in her 30s with Graves disease. The CDR3 bases are TGTGCCAGCAGTTATGGGCAGACCTACGAGCAGTACTTC. Its translation: CASSYGQTYEQYF.